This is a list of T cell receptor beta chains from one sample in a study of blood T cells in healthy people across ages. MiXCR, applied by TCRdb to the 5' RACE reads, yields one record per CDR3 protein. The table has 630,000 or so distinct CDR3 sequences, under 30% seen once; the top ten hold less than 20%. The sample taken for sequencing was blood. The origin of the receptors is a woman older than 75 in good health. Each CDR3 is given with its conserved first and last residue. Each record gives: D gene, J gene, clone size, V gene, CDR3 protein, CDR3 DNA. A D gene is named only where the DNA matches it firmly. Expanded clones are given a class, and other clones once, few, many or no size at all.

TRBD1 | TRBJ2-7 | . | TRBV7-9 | CASSSPDRGSYERYF | TGTGCCAGCAGTTCTCCGGACAGGGGCTCCTACGAGCGGTACTTC
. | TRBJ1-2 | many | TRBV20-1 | CSARDVGRGYGYTF | TGCAGTGCCCGGGACGTCGGACGGGGCTATGGCTACACCTTC
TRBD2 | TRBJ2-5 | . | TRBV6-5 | CASRGTSGGDQETQYF | TGTGCCAGCAGAGGAACTAGCGGGGGAGATCAAGAGACCCAGTACTTC
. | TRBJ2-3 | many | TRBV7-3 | CASSPPIEGHHCTDTQYF | TGTGCCAGCAGCCCGCCTATCGAGGGGCACCACTGCACAGATACGCAGTATTTT
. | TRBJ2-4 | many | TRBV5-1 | CASSLGSILAKNIQYF | TGCGCCAGCAGCTTGGGATCAATCCTAGCCAAAAACATTCAGTACTTC
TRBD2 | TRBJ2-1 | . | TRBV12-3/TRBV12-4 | CASSKTRGRANEQFF | TGTGCCAGCAGTAAAACTAGAGGGAGGGCCAATGAGCAGTTCTTC
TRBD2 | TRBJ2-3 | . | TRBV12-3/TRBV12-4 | CASDSSGGTDTQYF | TGTGCCAGCGATAGCAGCGGGGGAACAGATACGCAGTATTTT
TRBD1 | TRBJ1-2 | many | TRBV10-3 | CAISELGQGYGYTF | TGTGCCATCAGTGAGTTGGGACAGGGCTATGGCTACACCTTC
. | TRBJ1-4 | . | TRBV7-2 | CASSPDLDRTNEKLFF | TGTGCCAGTAGCCCAGACTTGGATAGGACTAATGAAAAACTGTTTTTT
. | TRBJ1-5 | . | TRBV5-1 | CASSMDGRGNQPQHF | TGCGCCAGCAGCATGGACGGGAGGGGCAATCAGCCCCAGCATTTT
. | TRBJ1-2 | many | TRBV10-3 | CAISEASNYGYTF | TGTGCCATCAGTGAGGCCAGCAACTATGGCTACACCTTC
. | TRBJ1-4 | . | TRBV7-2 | CASSQPYATNEKLFF | TGTGCCAGCAGCCAACCCTATGCAACTAATGAAAAACTGTTTTTT
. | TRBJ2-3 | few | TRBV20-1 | CSATLPADTQYF | TGCAGTGCTACTCTTCCGGCAGATACGCAGTATTTT
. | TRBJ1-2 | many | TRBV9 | CASSVVPGSGTYGYTF | TGTGCCAGCAGCGTAGTCCCCGGTAGTGGTACCTATGGCTACACCTTC
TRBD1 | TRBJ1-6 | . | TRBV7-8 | CASSQIVTSGTEKNSPLHF | TGTGCCAGCAGCCAAATCGTAACTTCCGGGACAGAGAAAAATTCACCCCTCCACTTT
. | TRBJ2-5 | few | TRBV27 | CASSSPPYNEQYF | TGTGCCAGCAGTTCGCCCCCTTACAATGAGCAGTACTTC
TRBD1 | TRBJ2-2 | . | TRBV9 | CASSVTTGDTGELFF | TGTGCCAGCAGCGTAACGACAGGGGACACCGGGGAGCTGTTTTTT
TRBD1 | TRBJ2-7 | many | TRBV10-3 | CAISLTGSSYEQYF | TGTGCCATCAGCCTGACAGGGAGCTCCTACGAGCAGTACTTC
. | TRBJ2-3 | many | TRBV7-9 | CASSSGTYEDTQYF | TGTGCCAGCAGCTCCGGGACTTACGAAGATACGCAGTATTTT
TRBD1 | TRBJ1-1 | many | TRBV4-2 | CASSQDLTGTGPNTEAFF | TGTGCCAGCAGCCAAGACCTGACCGGGACAGGTCCTAACACTGAAGCTTTCTTT
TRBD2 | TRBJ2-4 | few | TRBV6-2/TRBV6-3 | CASISSGTAKTSGDYNEQYF | TGTGCCAGCATCTCATCCGGGACAGCCAAGACTAGCGGGGACTACAATGAGCAGTACTTC
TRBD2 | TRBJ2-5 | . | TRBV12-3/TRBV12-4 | CASSQGLAGGMTYQETQYF | TGTGCCAGCAGCCAGGGACTAGCGGGGGGCATGACGTACCAAGAGACCCAGTACTTC
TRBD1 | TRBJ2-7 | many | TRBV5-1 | CASSFGTGGKEQYF | TGCGCCAGCAGCTTCGGGACAGGGGGCAAAGAGCAGTACTTC
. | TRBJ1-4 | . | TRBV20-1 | CSAMGREKLFF | TGCAGTGCTATGGGAAGGGAAAAACTGTTTTTT
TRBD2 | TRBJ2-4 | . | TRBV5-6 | CASSELLAGELAKNIQYF | TGTGCCAGCAGCGAGCTGCTAGCGGGGGAACTAGCCAAAAACATTCAGTACTTC
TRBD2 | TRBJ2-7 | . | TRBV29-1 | CSVGGLAGDEQYF | TGCAGCGTTGGGGGACTAGCGGGAGACGAGCAGTACTTC
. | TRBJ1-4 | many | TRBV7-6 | CASSLALDPATNEKLFF | TGTGCCAGCAGCTTAGCCTTAGACCCAGCAACTAATGAAAAACTGTTTTTT
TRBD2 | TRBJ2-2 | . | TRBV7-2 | CASSSPPGGQPGERFF | TGTGCCAGCAGCTCCCCTCCGGGGGGGCAACCCGGGGAGCGGTTTTTT
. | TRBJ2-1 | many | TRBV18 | CASSPRPPLPLFF | TGTGCCAGCTCACCGCGGCCGCCGCTGCCGTTGTTCTTC
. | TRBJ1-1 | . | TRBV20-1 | CSAPRGGGGNTEAFF | TGCAGTGCCCCCCGTGGAGGGGGTGGGAACACTGAAGCTTTCTTT
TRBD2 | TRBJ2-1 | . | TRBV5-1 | CASSSPTSGNNEQFF | TGCGCCAGCAGCTCTCCGACTAGCGGGAACAATGAGCAGTTCTTC
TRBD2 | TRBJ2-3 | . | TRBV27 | CASSLVGTSGGDAQYF | TGTGCCAGCAGTTTGGTTGGGACTAGCGGGGGGGATGCGCAGTATTTT
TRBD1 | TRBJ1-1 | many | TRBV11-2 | CASSLGTGSRNTEAFF | TGTGCCAGCAGCTTAGGGACAGGCTCTCGGAACACTGAAGCTTTCTTT
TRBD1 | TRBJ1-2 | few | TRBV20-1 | CSARGLGQYGYTF | TGCAGTGCTAGAGGTTTGGGACAGTATGGCTACACCTTC
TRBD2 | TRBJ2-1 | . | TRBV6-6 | CACSYSMASGETQFF | TGTGCCTGCAGTTACTCGATGGCTAGCGGAGAGACCCAGTTCTTC
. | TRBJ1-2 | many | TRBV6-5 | CAIGTTGGYTF | TGTGCCATCGGGACAACAGGTGGCTACACCTTC
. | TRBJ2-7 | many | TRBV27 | CASSLFGVGLAQSYEQYF | TGTGCCAGCAGTTTATTCGGTGTGGGGCTAGCGCAATCCTACGAGCAGTACTTC
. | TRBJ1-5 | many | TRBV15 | CATAVRINQPQHF | TGTGCCACTGCAGTCCGGATCAATCAGCCCCAGCATTTT
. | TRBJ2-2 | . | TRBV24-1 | CATSDSAGELFF | TGTGCCACCAGTGATTCGGCCGGGGAGCTGTTTTTT
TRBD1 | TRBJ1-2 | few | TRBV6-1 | CASTEAASGQGHNYGYTF | TGTGCCAGCACCGAAGCGGCCTCGGGACAGGGACATAACTATGGCTACACCTTC
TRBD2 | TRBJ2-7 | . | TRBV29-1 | CSGGGSSSYNEQYF | TGCAGCGGGGGGGGTTCTAGCTCCTACAATGAGCAGTACTTC
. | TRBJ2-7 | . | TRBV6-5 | CASSALAGHKDEQYF | TGTGCCAGCAGTGCTTTGGCGGGGCATAAGGACGAGCAGTACTTC
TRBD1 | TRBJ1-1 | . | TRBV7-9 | CASSSKPGGEAFF | TGTGCCAGCAGCTCCAAGCCAGGGGGCGAAGCTTTCTTT
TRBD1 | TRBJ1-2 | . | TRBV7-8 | CASSKTGGNYGYTF | TGTGCCAGCAGCAAAACAGGGGGGAACTATGGCTACACCTTC
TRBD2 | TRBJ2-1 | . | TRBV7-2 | CATGTSGGAYEQFF | TGTGCCACGGGGACTAGCGGGGGGGCTTATGAGCAGTTCTTC
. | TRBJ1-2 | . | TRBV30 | CAWRGYGYTF | TGTGCCTGGCGTGGCTATGGCTACACCTTC
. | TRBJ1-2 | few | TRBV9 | CASSALPGDNYGYTF | TGTGCCAGCAGCGCTCTACCAGGGGATAACTATGGCTACACCTTC
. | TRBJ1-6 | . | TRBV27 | CASSLSSGHLNSPLHF | TGTGCCAGCAGTTTATCTTCTGGACACTTAAATTCACCCCTCCACTTT
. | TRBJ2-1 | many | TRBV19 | CASSMGSKYNEQFF | TGTGCCAGTAGTATGGGGTCCAAATACAATGAGCAGTTCTTC
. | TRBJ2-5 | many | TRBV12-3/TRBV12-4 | CASSLTNEQYF | TGTGCCAGCAGCTTAACGAATGAGCAGTACTTC
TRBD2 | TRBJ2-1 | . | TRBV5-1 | CASTYLEREGRNEQFF | TGCGCCAGCACGTACCTGGAGCGGGAGGGGAGGAATGAGCAGTTCTTC
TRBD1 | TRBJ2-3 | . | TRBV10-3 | CAITPGQGATDTQYF | TGTGCCATCACCCCGGGACAGGGGGCAACAGATACGCAGTATTTT
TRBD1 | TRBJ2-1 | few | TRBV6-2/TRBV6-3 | CASRNAGTGAHEQFF | TGTGCCAGCAGGAATGCCGGGACAGGAGCTCATGAGCAGTTCTTC
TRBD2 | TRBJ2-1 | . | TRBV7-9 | CASSLEPGLAGYEQFF | TGTGCCAGCAGCTTAGAACCGGGACTAGCGGGATATGAGCAGTTCTTC